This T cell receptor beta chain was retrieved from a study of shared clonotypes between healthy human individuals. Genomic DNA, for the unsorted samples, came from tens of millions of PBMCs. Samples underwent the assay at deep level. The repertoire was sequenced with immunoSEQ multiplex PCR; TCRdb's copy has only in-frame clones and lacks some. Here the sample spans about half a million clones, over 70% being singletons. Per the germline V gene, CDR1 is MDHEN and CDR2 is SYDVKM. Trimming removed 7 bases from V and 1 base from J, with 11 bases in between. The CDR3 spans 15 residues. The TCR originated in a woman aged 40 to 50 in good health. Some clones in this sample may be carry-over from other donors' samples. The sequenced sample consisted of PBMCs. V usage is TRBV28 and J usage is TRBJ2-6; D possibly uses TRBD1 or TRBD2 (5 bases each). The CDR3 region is CASMGPGSGANVLTF. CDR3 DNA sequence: TGTGCCAGCATGGGACCGGGGTCTGGGGCCAACGTCCTGACTTTC.